These 3 T cell receptor beta chains share one sample of origin, sequenced in a study of post-analysis software for immune sequencing data. Prepared libraries of TCR beta cDNA carried unique molecular identifiers. TCRdb re-called the PCR reads with MiXCR, one entry per CDR3 protein. The data contain about 540,000 distinct CDR3 sequences, roughly 34% of them singletons. Study outcomes and limitations: When patients were compared with controls, a handful of TRBV segments were more frequent, TRBV5-6, TRBV5-1 and TRBV20-1 among them.

These receptors are not linked to any known antigen. The specimen was blood. The receptor set was obtained from a girl aged 2-17 years with multiple sclerosis.

This clonotype was recorded a few times. The chain has TRBV29-1 and TRBJ2-1, with 7 bases matching TRBD1. The V gene end was trimmed by 4 bases and the J gene end by 7 bases; junction bases not matched to a gene: 4. The CDR3 sequence is 12 residues long. Germline loops: CDR1 SQVTM, CDR2 ANQGSEA. CDR3 sequence (DNA): TGCAGCGTTGCGAAGGGGGCGAATGAGCAGTTCTTC. It specifies CSVAKGANEQFF.

The V gene is TRBV11-1, the J gene TRBJ1-1, with TRBD1 matching over 7 bases. The CDR3 totals 16 residues. J gave up 1 base and V 1 base, and 6 bases lay outside the gene matches. Germline CDR1 SGHAT, CDR2 FQDESV (reference sequence). DNA for the CDR3: TGTGCCAGCAGCTTAGAGTCCCGGACAGGGAACACTGAAGCTTTCTTT. Its protein is CASSLESRTGNTEAFF.

The genes are TRBV24-1 and TRBJ2-1; no clear D gene. Per germline, CDR1 KGHDR and CDR2 SFDVKD. CDR3 length: 14 amino acids. V was shortened by 10 bases and J by 3 bases, with 15 bases between the two germline ends. The CDR3 reads CATEQSSGYNEQFF. Here the CDR3 DNA reads TGTGCCACGGAGCAGTCCTCGGGCTACAATGAGCAGTTCTTC.